The 7 T cell receptor beta chains presented below share a single source sample, sequenced in a study of blood T cell repertoires in COVID-19. Profiling relied on immunoSEQ multiplex PCR, and the TCRdb table lists in-frame clones only, not all of them. The table lists some 280,000 clones, more than 80% of them singletons. Sequencing was carried out using peripheral blood. The receptors originated from a young woman with active or convalescent COVID-19.

The chain has TRBV5-1 and TRBJ1-1, with 10 bases that match TRBD1. The CDR3 runs to 14 residues. The germline V gene encodes CDR1 SGHRS and CDR2 YFSETQ. The J segment lost 4 bases and the V segment lost 6 bases, leaving 6 bases of the junction unmatched. CDR3 residues: CASTSGQGGTEAFF. CDR3 nucleotide sequence: TGCGCCAGCACCTCTGGACAGGGGGGCACTGAAGCTTTCTTT. The whole variable domain, remainder taken from reference TRBV5-1 and TRBJ1-1, is KAGVTQTPRYLIKTRGQQVTLSCSPISGHRSVSWYQQTPGQGLQFLFEYFSETQRNKGNFPGRFSGRQFSNSRSEMNVSTLELGDSALYLCASTSGQGGTEAFFGQGTRLTVV.

The chain couples TRBV7-2 to TRBJ2-1; possibly TRBD2 for D (6 bases). V shed 2 bases and J shed 1 base, with 12 bases lying between them. The CDR3 sequence is 16 residues long. Germline V gene lookup returns CDR1 SGHTA and CDR2 FQGNSA. Written as DNA, the CDR3 is TGTGCCAGCAGCTTATGGGGCGGGGAATCCTACAATGAGCAGTTCTTC. Protein: CASSLWGGESYNEQFF. The full variable domain, rest sourced from reference TRBV7-2 and TRBJ2-1, is GAGVSQSPSNKVTEKGKDVELRCDPISGHTALYWYRQSLGQGLEFLIYFQGNSAPDKSGLPSDRFSAERTGGSVSTLTIQRTQQEDSAVYLCASSLWGGESYNEQFFGPGTRLTVL.

This clone was seen only a few times. This rearrangement joins TRBV11-2 to TRBJ1-6; D call uncertain. The CDR3 is 16 amino acids. V was clipped by 5 bases and J by 1 base, with 12 bases between them. Germline V lookup: CDR1 SGHAT, CDR2 FQNNGV. The CDR3 is CASSRRPESYNSPLHF. The CDR3 DNA is TGTGCCAGCAGCAGGCGGCCAGAGTCCTATAATTCACCCCTCCACTTT.

The gene calls are TRBV7-9 and TRBJ2-6, with D perhaps TRBD2 (6 bases). This CDR3 is 14 amino acids long. V gave up 5 bases and J gave up 2 bases, with 7 bases separating them. Looked up from germline, CDR1 is SEHNR and CDR2 is FQNEAQ (reference sequence). DNA for the CDR3: TGTGCCAGCAGCCCGGGGGCTGGGGCCAACGTCCTGACTTTC. It specifies CASSPGAGANVLTF.

This chain connects TRBV4-1 to TRBJ1-1; 12 bases align to TRBD1. With 4 bases clipped from V and 11 bases from J, the junction kept 14 bases outside the gene matches. The CDR3 has 16 residues. Germline CDR1 MGHRA, CDR2 YSYEKL. In DNA, the CDR3 is TGCGCCAGCAGCCCTAATCGGGGACAGGGGGCACTAAGTGCTTTCTTT. It translates to CASSPNRGQGALSAFF.

The rearrangement joins TRBV30 to TRBJ1-6; the match to TRBD1 covers 7 bases. The CDR3 has 14 amino acids. J lost 8 bases, V lost 2 bases, and 6 bases had no gene match. Per germline, CDR1 GTSNPN and CDR2 SVGIG (reference sequence). The CDR3 nucleotides read TGTGCCTGGAGTCTACAGGGGTATCATTCACCCCTCCACTTT. It yields the protein CAWSLQGYHSPLHF.

The rearrangement uses TRBV29-1 and TRBJ2-7; 11 nucleotides agree with TRBD1. The CDR3 runs 12 residues. J gave up 9 bases and V 2 bases, and 3 bases lay outside the gene matches. CDR1 is SQVTM and CDR2 is ANQGSEA in the germline V gene. This CDR3 is CSVEIGTGGQYF. Written as DNA, the CDR3 is TGCAGCGTTGAAATTGGGACAGGGGGGCAGTACTTC.